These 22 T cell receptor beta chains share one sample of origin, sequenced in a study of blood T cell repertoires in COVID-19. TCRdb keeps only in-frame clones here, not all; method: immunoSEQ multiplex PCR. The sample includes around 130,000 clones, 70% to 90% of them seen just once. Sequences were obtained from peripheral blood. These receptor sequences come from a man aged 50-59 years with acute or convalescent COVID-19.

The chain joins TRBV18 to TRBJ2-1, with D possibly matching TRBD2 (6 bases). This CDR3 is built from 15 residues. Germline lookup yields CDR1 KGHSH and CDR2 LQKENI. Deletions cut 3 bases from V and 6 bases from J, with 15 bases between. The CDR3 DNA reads TGTGCCAGCTCACCGAGGACTACACAAACCAATGAGCAGTTCTTC. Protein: CASSPRTTQTNEQFF.

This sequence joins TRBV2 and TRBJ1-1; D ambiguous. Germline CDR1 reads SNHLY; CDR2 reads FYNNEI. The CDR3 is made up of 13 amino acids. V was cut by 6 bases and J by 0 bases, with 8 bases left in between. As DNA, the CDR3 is TGTGCCAGCAGGAAGGACTTGAACACTGAAGCTTTCTTT. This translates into CASRKDLNTEAFF. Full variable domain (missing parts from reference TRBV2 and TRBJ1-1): EPEVTQTPSHQVTQMGQEVILRCVPISNHLYFYWYRQILGQKVEFLVSFYNNEISEKSEIFDDQFSVERPDGSNFTLKIRSTKLEDSAMYFCASRKDLNTEAFFGQGTRLTVV.

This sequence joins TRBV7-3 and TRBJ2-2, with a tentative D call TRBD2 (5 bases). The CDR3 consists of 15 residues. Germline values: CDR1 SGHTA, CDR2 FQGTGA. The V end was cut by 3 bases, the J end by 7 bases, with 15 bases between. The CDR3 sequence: CASSFAPSRGGELFF. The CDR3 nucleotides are TGTGCCAGCAGCTTTGCGCCCTCCCGGGGCGGGGAGCTGTTTTTT.

The chain's CDR3 is CASSPTGTLEETQYF. CDR3 DNA: TGTGCCAGCAGTCCCACCGGGACTCTCGAAGAGACCCAGTACTTC. This chain connects TRBV28 to TRBJ2-5; a possible D gene is TRBD2 (6 bases). Looked up from germline, CDR1 is MDHEN and CDR2 is SYDVKM. This CDR3 has 15 residues. V lost 5 bases and J lost 3, with 16 bases in between.

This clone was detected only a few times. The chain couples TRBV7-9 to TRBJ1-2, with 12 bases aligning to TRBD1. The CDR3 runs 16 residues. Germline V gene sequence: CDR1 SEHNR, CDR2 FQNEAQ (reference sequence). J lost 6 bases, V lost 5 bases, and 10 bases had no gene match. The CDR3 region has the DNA TGTGCCAGCAGCCCCGGGACAGGGGGCGCGTCGAATGGCTACACCTTC. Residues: CASSPGTGGASNGYTF.

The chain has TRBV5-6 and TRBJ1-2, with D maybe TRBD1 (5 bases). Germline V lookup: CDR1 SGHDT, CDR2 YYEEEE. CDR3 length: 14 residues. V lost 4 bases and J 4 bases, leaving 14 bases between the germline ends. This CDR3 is CASSTIEGLYGYTF. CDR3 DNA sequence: TGTGCCAGCAGCACCATAGAGGGACTCTATGGCTACACCTTC.

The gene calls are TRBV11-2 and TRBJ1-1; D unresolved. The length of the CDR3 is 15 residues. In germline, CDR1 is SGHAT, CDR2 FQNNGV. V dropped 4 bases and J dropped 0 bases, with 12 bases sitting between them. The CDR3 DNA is TGTGCCAGCAGCTCGCCGATGAGGGTGAACACTGAAGCTTTCTTT. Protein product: CASSSPMRVNTEAFF.

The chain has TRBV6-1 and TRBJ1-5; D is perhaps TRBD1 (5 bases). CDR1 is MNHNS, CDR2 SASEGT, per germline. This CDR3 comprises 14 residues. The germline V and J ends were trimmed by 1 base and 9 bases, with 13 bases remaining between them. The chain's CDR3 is CASSEDFPGGPQHF. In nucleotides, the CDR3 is TGTGCCAGCAGTGAAGACTTCCCGGGGGGGCCCCAGCATTTT.

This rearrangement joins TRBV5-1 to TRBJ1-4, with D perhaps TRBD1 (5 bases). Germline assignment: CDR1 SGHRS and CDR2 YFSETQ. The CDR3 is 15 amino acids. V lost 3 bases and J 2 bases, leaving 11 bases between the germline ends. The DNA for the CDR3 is TGCGCCAGCAGCTCGCAGGGTAGGACTAATGAAAAACTGTTTTTT. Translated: CASSSQGRTNEKLFF. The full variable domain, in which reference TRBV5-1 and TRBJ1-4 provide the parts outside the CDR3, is KAGVTQTPRYLIKTRGQQVTLSCSPISGHRSVSWYQQTPGQGLQFLFEYFSETQRNKGNFPGRFSGRQFSNSRSEMNVSTLELGDSALYLCASSSQGRTNEKLFFGSGTQLSVL.

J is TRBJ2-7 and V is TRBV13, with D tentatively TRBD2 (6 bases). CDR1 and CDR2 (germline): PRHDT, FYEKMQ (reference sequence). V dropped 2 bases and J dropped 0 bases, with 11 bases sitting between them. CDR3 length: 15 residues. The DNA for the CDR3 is TGTGCCAGCAGCTTACGGGGGATACCCTCCTACGAGCAGTACTTC. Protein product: CASSLRGIPSYEQYF.

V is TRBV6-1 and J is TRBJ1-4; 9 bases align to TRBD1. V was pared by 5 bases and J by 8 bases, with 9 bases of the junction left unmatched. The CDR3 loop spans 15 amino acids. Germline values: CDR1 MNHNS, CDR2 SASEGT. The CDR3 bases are TGTGCCAGCAGTTCTCCACAGGGGGCCGGCGAAAAACTGTTTTTT. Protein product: CASSSPQGAGEKLFF.

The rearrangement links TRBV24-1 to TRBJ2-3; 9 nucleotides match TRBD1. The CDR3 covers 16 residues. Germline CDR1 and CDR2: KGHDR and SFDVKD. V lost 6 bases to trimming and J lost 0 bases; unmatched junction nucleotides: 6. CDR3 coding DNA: TGTGCCACCAGTCAATTGACAGGGGGGAGCACAGATACGCAGTATTTT. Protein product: CATSQLTGGSTDTQYF.

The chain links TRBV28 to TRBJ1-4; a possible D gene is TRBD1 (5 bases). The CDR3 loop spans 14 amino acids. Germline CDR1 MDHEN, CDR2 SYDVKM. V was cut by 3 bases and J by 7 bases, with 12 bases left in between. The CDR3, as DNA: TGTGCCAGCAGTTTGTCCGGGGGGACTGAAAAACTGTTTTTT. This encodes CASSLSGGTEKLFF.

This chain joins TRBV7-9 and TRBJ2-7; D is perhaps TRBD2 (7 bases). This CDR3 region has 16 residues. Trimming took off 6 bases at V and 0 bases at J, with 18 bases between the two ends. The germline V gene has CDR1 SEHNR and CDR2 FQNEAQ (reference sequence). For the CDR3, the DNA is TGTGCCAGCAGTCCTCTGGGGGGGGGCAGCTCCTACGAGCAGTACTTC. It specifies CASSPLGGGSSYEQYF.

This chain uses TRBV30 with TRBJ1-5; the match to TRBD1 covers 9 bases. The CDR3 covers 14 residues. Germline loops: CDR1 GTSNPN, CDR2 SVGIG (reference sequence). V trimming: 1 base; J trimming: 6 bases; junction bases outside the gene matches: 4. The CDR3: CAWSGTGGGQPQHF. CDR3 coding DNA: TGTGCCTGGAGTGGAACAGGGGGCGGTCAGCCCCAGCATTTT.

In DNA form, the CDR3 reads TGTGCCAGCAGCTTTCGACAGGGGGCCCGAGAGCAGTACTTC. Translated, it gives CASSFRQGAREQYF. The J gene is TRBJ2-7, the V gene TRBV7-8; 10 bases match TRBD1. CDR3 length: 14 residues. The trim removed 3 bases at V and 7 bases at J, leaving 6 bases unmatched. CDR1 and CDR2 from the germline V gene are SGHVS and FQNEAQ.

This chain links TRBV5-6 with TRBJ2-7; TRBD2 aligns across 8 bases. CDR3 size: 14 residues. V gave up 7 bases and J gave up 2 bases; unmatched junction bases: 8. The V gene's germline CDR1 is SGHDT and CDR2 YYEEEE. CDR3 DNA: TGTGCCAGCGCCGCTACTAGCGGAACCTACGAGCAGTACTTC. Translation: CASAATSGTYEQYF.

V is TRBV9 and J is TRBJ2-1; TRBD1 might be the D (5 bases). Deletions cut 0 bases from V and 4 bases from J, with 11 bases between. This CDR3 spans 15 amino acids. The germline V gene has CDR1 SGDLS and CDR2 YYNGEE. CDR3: CASSVAGAEYNEQFF. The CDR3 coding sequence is TGTGCCAGCAGCGTAGCTGGGGCAGAATACAATGAGCAGTTCTTC.

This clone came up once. In nucleotides, the CDR3 is TGCGCCAGCAGCCAAGAGGGGGCAGGGGACTCCTATAATTCACCCCTCCACTTT. Translating it yields CASSQEGAGDSYNSPLHF. This chain connects TRBV4-1 to TRBJ1-6, with a tentative D call TRBD1 (6 bases). CDR3 length: 18 residues. CDR1 and CDR2 from the germline V gene are MGHRA and YSYEKL. V was trimmed by 0 bases and J by 0 bases, leaving 12 bases between them.

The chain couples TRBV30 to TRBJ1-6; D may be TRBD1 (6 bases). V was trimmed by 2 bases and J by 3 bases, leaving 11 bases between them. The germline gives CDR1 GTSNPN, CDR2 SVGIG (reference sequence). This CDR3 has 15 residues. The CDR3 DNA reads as TGTGCCTGGAGTAGACAGGCGAGCTATAATTCACCCCTCCACTTT. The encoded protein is CAWSRQASYNSPLHF.

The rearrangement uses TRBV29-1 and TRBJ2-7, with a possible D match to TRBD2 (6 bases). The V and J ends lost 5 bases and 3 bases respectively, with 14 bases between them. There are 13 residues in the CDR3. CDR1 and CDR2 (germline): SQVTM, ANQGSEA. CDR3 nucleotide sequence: TGCAGCGTTCCCGGGGGTCCGGGCTACGAGCAGTACTTC. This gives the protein CSVPGGPGYEQYF.

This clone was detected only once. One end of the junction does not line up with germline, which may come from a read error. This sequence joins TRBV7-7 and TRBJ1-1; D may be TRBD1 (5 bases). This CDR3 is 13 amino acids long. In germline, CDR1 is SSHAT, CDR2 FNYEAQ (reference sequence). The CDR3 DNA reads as TGTGCTAGCAGCTTAGGACAGAACACTGAAGCTTTCTTT. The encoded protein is CASSLGQNTEAFF.